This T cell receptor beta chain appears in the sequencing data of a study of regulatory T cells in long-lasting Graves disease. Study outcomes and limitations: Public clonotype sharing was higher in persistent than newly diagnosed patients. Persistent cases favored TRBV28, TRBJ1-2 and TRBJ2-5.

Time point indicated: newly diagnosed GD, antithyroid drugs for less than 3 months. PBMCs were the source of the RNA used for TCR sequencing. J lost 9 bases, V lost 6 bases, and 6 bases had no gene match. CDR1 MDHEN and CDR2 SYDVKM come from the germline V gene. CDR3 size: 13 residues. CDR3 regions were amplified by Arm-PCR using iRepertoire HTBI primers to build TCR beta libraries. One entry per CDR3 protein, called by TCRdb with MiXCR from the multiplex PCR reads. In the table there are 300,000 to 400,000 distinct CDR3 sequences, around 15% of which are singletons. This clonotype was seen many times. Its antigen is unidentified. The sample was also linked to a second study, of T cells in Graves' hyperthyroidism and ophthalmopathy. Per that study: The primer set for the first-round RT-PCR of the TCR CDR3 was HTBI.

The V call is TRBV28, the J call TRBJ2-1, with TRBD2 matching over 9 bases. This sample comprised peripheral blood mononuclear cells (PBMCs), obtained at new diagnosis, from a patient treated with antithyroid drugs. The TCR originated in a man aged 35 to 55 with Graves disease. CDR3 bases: TGTGCCAGCAGACGGGCGGGGGGGCGTGAGCAGTTCTTC. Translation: CASRRAGGREQFF.